This T cell receptor beta chain was captured by sequencing in a study of brain T cells in children with intractable seizures. The study's findings and limits: Pre-surgery blood may have been undersampled, hiding some clones.

Sequenced by immunoSEQ multiplex PCR; TCRdb stores in-frame clones only, minus some. The table shows about 340,000 clones, with roughly 92% occurring only once. CDR1 is SGHNT and CDR2 is YYREEE in the germline V gene (reference sequence). V dropped 0 bases and J dropped 0 bases, with 10 bases sitting between them. The CDR3 extends over 15 amino acids. Noted time point: blood from clinic visit 5 months post-surgery; TSC patient then seizure free. Surgery cases with the highest brain T cell transcript signatures were chosen for sequencing. Points on this clone: The antigen remains unidentified.

Sample: peripheral blood, taken approximately 5 months after surgery. This TCR derives from a boy younger than two with tuberous sclerosis and intractable seizures. The genes are TRBV5-4 and TRBJ2-7; maybe TRBD2 (6 bases). In DNA form, the CDR3 reads TGTGCCAGCAGCTTGGTGGCCGGGGGCTCCTACGAGCAGTACTTC. This sequence encodes CASSLVAGGSYEQYF.